This is a list of T cell receptor beta chains from one sample in a study of cytomegalovirus exposure and HLA in healthy donors. Profiled with immunoSEQ multiplex PCR; TCRdb holds only in-frame clones, not every one. The sample has about 130,000 clones; 70% to 85% are singletons. The sequencing input was PBMCs. Receptor source: a man aged 45-65 years in good health and CMV-seronegative. CDR3s include the opening cysteine and the closing phenylalanine or tryptophan. D genes are given only for firm matches. Not every row has a clone size; where given, it reads once, few, many or a size class.

D	length	size	J	V	DNA	CDR3
TRBD1	14	-	TRBJ2-7	TRBV10-3	TGTGCCATCAGAGACAGGGGGAGTTCCTACGAGCAGTACTTC	CAIRDRGSSYEQYF
-	14	-	TRBJ2-5	TRBV25-1	TGTGCCAGCAGTGAGTTCTCCCCCCTGGAGAGCCAGTACTTC	CASSEFSPLESQYF
TRBD1	15	few	TRBJ2-3	TRBV29-1	TGCAGCGTTGAAGATTGGGACAGGGGGGCAGATACGCAGTATTTT	CSVEDWDRGADTQYF
-	15	-	TRBJ2-1	TRBV27	TGTGCCAGCAGTTTTAGGGGAGGCTCCTACAATGAGCAGTTCTTC	CASSFRGGSYNEQFF
TRBD1	15	-	TRBJ2-7	TRBV30	TGTGCCTGGAGTGTGCCAGGGGGAAACTTTTACGAGCAGTACTTC	CAWSVPGGNFYEQYF
-	15	-	TRBJ2-1	TRBV5-1	TGCGCCAGCAGCTTGGCACCGAGCTCCTACAATGAGCAGTTCTTC	CASSLAPSSYNEQFF
-	17	-	TRBJ2-6	TRBV4-3	TGCGCCAGCAGCCAAGATCTAGGGGGAAGTGGGGCCAACGTCCTGACTTTC	CASSQDLGGSGANVLTF
-	15	-	TRBJ2-1	TRBV6-5	TGTGCCAGCAGTTACGGGCCTAGCGTTTGGAATGAGCAGTTCTTC	CASSYGPSVWNEQFF
-	11	once	TRBJ2-1	TRBV11-3	TGTGCCAGCAGTTTTAGGGGTGAGCAGTTCTTC	CASSFRGEQFF
TRBD1	15	-	TRBJ1-1	TRBV19	TGTGCCAGTAGTATAGTCGACAGGGCCATCACTGAAGCTTTCTTT	CASSIVDRAITEAFF
TRBD2	16	-	TRBJ2-1	TRBV2	TGTGCCAGCAGAGAAATGGCGGGGGGCGCTTACAATGAGCAGTTCTTC	CASREMAGGAYNEQFF
-	12	-	TRBJ1-2	TRBV30	TGTGCCTGGAGTCCAAGGGGGTATGGCTACACCTTC	CAWSPRGYGYTF
TRBD1	14	-	TRBJ1-4	TRBV7-9	TGTGCCAGCAGCTTAGGGACAGGGAATGAAAAACTGTTTTTT	CASSLGTGNEKLFF
-	16	-	TRBJ1-3	TRBV2	TGTGCCAGCAGTGAACAGGGACTTTACTCTGGAAACACCATATATTTT	CASSEQGLYSGNTIYF
-	13	-	TRBJ1-2	TRBV10-3	TGTGCCATCAGTGAGACCCCCGGCTATGGCTACACCTTC	CAISETPGYGYTF
TRBD1	16	-	TRBJ2-7	TRBV9	TGTGCCAGCAGCGGATTCCGGGACAGTAACTCCTACGAGCAGTACTTC	CASSGFRDSNSYEQYF
TRBD1	13	-	TRBJ1-1	TRBV2	TGTGCCAGCGGGGACAGGGGCGGCACTGAAGCTTTCTTT	CASGDRGGTEAFF
-	15	-	TRBJ1-2	TRBV4-2	TGTGCCAGCAGCCAAGATGACAGGACTAACTATGGCTACACCTTC	CASSQDDRTNYGYTF
-	15	-	TRBJ1-2	TRBV4-2	TGTGCCAGCAGCCAAGATGAAGGAGCGAACTATGGCTACACCTTC	CASSQDEGANYGYTF
-	14	-	TRBJ1-2	TRBV4-1	TGCGCCAGCAGCCAAGGGGGCGGAAGCTATGGCTACACCTTC	CASSQGGGSYGYTF
-	16	-	TRBJ1-4	TRBV21-1	TGTGCCAGCAGCAAAGGAGTACCATGGAGTAATGAAAAACTGTTTTTT	CASSKGVPWSNEKLFF
TRBD1	14	-	TRBJ2-7	TRBV7-3	TGTGCCAGCAGGACCGGGACAGGGGACGGCGAGCAGTACTTC	CASRTGTGDGEQYF
-	14	-	TRBJ1-2	TRBV7-8	TGTGCCAGCAGCTTAGGAGGGGGTCTCTATGGCTACACCTTC	CASSLGGGLYGYTF
TRBD1	16	-	TRBJ2-7	TRBV19	TGTGCCAGTAGTCCTCGACAGGGCACGAGCTCCTACGAGCAGTACTTC	CASSPRQGTSSYEQYF
TRBD2	14	-	TRBJ2-1	TRBV6-6	TGTGCCAGCAACGGGGCTAGCGGATGGAATGAGCAGTTCTTC	CASNGASGWNEQFF
-	14	-	TRBJ2-7	TRBV29-1	TGCAGCGTTGAGTCCGACACCGGCTCCTACGAGCAGTACTTC	CSVESDTGSYEQYF
-	14	-	TRBJ1-1	TRBV9	TGTGCCAGCAGCGCGACAGGTTCCAACACTGAAGCTTTCTTT	CASSATGSNTEAFF
-	11	-	TRBJ2-7	TRBV2	TGTGCCAGCAGCAGACGGGATTTTCAGTACTTC	CASSRRDFQYF
TRBD1	15	-	TRBJ1-2	TRBV7-6	TGTGCCAGCAGCGCCGAGACAGGGATTGCTAATGGCTACACCTTC	CASSAETGIANGYTF
-	13	-	TRBJ1-1	TRBV11-2	TGTGCCAGCCTCGGGGGGGCGTACACTGAAGCTTTCTTT	CASLGGAYTEAFF
TRBD1	17	-	TRBJ1-3	TRBV25-1	TGTGCCAGCAGTGAGAGGGAGGACAGGGATACGGGAAACACCATATATTTT	CASSEREDRDTGNTIYF
TRBD1	17	-	TRBJ1-2	TRBV5-4	TGTGCCAGCAGCTTGGGGACAGGAGGCGGGACTAACTATGGCTACACCTTC	CASSLGTGGGTNYGYTF
TRBD1	16	-	TRBJ1-5	TRBV7-6	TGTGCCAGCAGCTTAGGTGCAGGGGGAGGAAATCAGCCCCAGCATTTT	CASSLGAGGGNQPQHF
-	17	-	TRBJ1-6	TRBV18	TGTGCCAGCTCACCATCCAGGGGAAAAGCCTATAATTCACCCCTCCACTTT	CASSPSRGKAYNSPLHF
TRBD2	14	-	TRBJ2-2	TRBV9	TGTGCCAGCACTAGCGGGCGTTACACCGGGGAGCTGTTTTTT	CASTSGRYTGELFF
TRBD1	13	-	TRBJ2-7	TRBV9	TGTGCCAGCGCTACAGGGGGTTCCCTCGAGCAGTACTTC	CASATGGSLEQYF
-	13	-	TRBJ1-2	TRBV29-1	TGCAGTGCGTTCGACAGGTCTAACTATGGCTACACCTTC	CSAFDRSNYGYTF
TRBD1	16	-	TRBJ1-2	TRBV5-8	TGTGCCAGCAGCTTCGGACAGGGGGCGTTTAACTATGGCTACACCTTC	CASSFGQGAFNYGYTF
-	14	-	TRBJ1-6	TRBV7-8	TGTGCCAGCACCCAGGAGGTTTCGCTATCCCCCCTCCACTTT	CASTQEVSLSPLHF
-	13	-	TRBJ2-7	TRBV5-1	TGCGCCAGCAGCACCTACAGCTCCTACGAGCAGTACTTC	CASSTYSSYEQYF
TRBD1	16	-	TRBJ1-6	TRBV4-1	TGCGCCAGCAGCCATTCGCAGGGGGCCTATAATTCACCCCTCCACTTT	CASSHSQGAYNSPLHF
-	13	-	TRBJ1-4	TRBV4-1	TGCGCCAGCAGCCAACTACTAAGGGAAAAACTGTTTTTT	CASSQLLREKLFF
TRBD2	15	-	TRBJ2-7	TRBV7-2	TGTGCCAGCAGCCCGACTAGCGGGGGGGCTTACGAGCAGTACTTC	CASSPTSGGAYEQYF
-	17	-	TRBJ1-1	TRBV11-2	TGTGCCAGCAGCTTAGCCCGGTACCGGGGGTTTGTCACTGAAGCTTTCTTT	CASSLARYRGFVTEAFF
TRBD1	13	-	TRBJ2-7	TRBV30	TGTGCCTGGAGTGTAACAGGGGGTGTAGAGCAGTACTTC	CAWSVTGGVEQYF
-	12	-	TRBJ1-1	TRBV2	TGTGCCACTCAAGGAGTGAACACTGAAGCTTTCTTT	CATQGVNTEAFF